This entry lists 26 T cell receptor beta chains sequenced from one sample in a study of T-cell memory formation after mild COVID-19. One entry per CDR3 protein, called by TCRdb with MiXCR from the 5' RACE reads. Among 150,000 to 200,000 distinct CDR3 sequences listed, 20% to 25% were seen once. Sample: PBMCs or a T cell subset sorted from them (not recorded which). These receptors were taken from an adult woman who had mild COVID-19 (a few samples of this study predate the infection). Cell type and time point are not known.

The V gene is TRBV18, the J gene TRBJ2-7; the D is unclear. V lost 3 bases, J lost 1 base, and 7 bases lay in between. Germline loops: CDR1 KGHSH, CDR2 LQKENI. CDR3 length equals 13 residues. The CDR3 nucleotides are TGTGCCAGCTCACCGACCAATTCCTACGAGCAGTACTTC. It codes for CASSPTNSYEQYF. The complete variable domain, with remaining parts taken from reference TRBV18 and TRBJ2-7, reads NAGVMQNPRHLVRRRGQEARLRCSPMKGHSHVYWYRQLPEEGLKFMVYLQKENIIDESGMPKERFSAEFPKEGPSILRIQQVVRGDSAAYFCASSPTNSYEQYFGPGTRLTVT.

There are a few counts of this clonotype. The rearrangement uses TRBV3-1 and TRBJ2-7; D is possibly TRBD1 (5 bases). The CDR3 is 13 amino acids. From germline, CDR1 is LGHDT and CDR2 YNNKEL (reference sequence). V was shortened by 2 bases and J by 2 bases, with 7 bases between the two germline ends. The CDR3 coding sequence is TGTGCCAGCAGCCAATACAGGACCTACGAGCAGTACTTC. Amino acid sequence: CASSQYRTYEQYF.

This clonotype was detected ten times or more. The V call is TRBV12-3 or TRBV12-4, the J call TRBJ2-7, with 8 bases fitting TRBD2. V was clipped by 3 bases and J by 4 bases; unmatched bases: 17. The CDR3 covers 18 residues. CDR3 sequence: CASSFLSVAGGSRYEQYF. The CDR3 coding sequence is TGTGCCAGCAGTTTTCTCTCCGTGGCGGGAGGTTCCCGATACGAGCAGTACTTC.

The rearrangement uses TRBV7-9 and TRBJ2-2, with no clear D. Deletions cut 8 bases from V and 6 bases from J, with 10 bases between. Per the germline V gene, CDR1 is SEHNR and CDR2 is FQNEAQ (reference sequence). The CDR3 runs 12 residues. The CDR3 reads CASPRVSGELFF. The CDR3 coding sequence is TGTGCCAGCCCAAGGGTCTCCGGGGAGCTGTTTTTT. The full variable domain, with the rest looked up from reference TRBV7-9 and TRBJ2-2, is DTGVSQNPRHKITKRGQNVTFRCDPISEHNRLYWYRQTLGQGPEFLTYFQNEAQLEKSRLLSDRFSAERPKGSFSTLEIQRTEQGDSAMYLCASPRVSGELFFGEGSRLTVL.

This clonotype has only a few counts. This chain links TRBV20-1 with TRBJ1-2, with no clear D. V shed 3 bases and J shed 2 bases, with 10 bases lying between them. The germline V gene encodes CDR1 DFQATT and CDR2 SNEGSKA (reference sequence). The CDR3 has 13 residues. CDR3 amino acids: CSASHPTNYGYTF. DNA of the CDR3: TGCAGTGCTAGTCACCCGACGAACTATGGCTACACCTTC.

The table lists this clonotype with a few counts. The J gene is TRBJ1-3, the V gene TRBV13; D ambiguous. The V end was cut by 1 base, the J end by 4 bases, with 11 bases between. Looked up from germline, CDR1 is PRHDT and CDR2 is FYEKMQ (reference sequence). CDR3 size: 15 residues. The CDR3 here is CASSLVAGFGNTIYF. CDR3 DNA: TGTGCCAGCAGCTTAGTAGCCGGTTTCGGAAACACCATATATTTT.

This clonotype has only a few counts. The rearrangement joins TRBV20-1 to TRBJ1-4; D gene ambiguous. The germline V gene has CDR1 DFQATT and CDR2 SNEGSKA (reference sequence). V lost 5 bases, J lost 7 bases, and 29 bases lay in between. The length of the CDR3 is 18 residues. The CDR3 bases are TGCAGTGCTCCCCCCGGCTGGACTTCAGCCCAATATGGTGAAAAACTGTTTTTT. Residues: CSAPPGWTSAQYGEKLFF.

V is TRBV7-2 and J is TRBJ2-1; TRBD2 aligns across 8 bases. Germline CDR1 reads SGHTA; CDR2 reads FQGNSA. The CDR3 has 17 residues. With 5 bases clipped from V and 9 bases from J, the junction kept 18 bases outside the gene matches. CDR3 bases: TGTGCCAGCAGCCCTCCTCCCGGGACTAGTAGCCCCGGTGAGCAGTTCTTC. Encoded protein: CASSPPPGTSSPGEQFF.

This sequence joins TRBV24-1 and TRBJ1-1, with D unresolved. The CDR3 spans 13 residues. CDR1 KGHDR and CDR2 SFDVKD come from the germline V gene. The V end lost 7 bases, the J end lost 1 base, and 9 bases lay between the germline ends. The CDR3 is CATRGGGNTEAFF. In DNA, the CDR3 is TGTGCCACCAGGGGAGGAGGGAACACTGAAGCTTTCTTT.

The chain carries TRBV19 and TRBJ1-2, with D possibly being TRBD1 (6 bases). The germline CDR1 and CDR2 sequences are LNHDA and SQIVND (reference sequence). The CDR3 is made up of 12 amino acids. Trimming left V 6 bases short and J 2 bases short, with 7 bases between. CDR3: CASRRGNYGYTF. The CDR3 nucleotides are TGTGCCAGTAGAAGGGGGAACTATGGCTACACCTTC.

V gene TRBV20-1 combines with J gene TRBJ2-1; 9 bases are shared with TRBD1. The CDR3 is made up of 16 amino acids. Germline V gene lookup returns CDR1 DFQATT and CDR2 SNEGSKA (reference sequence). V shed 3 bases, J shed 7 bases, and the junction held 13 bases outside the gene matches. CDR3 region: CSARNSQGALWNEQFF. CDR3 coding DNA: TGCAGTGCTAGGAATTCACAGGGGGCGTTATGGAATGAGCAGTTCTTC.

The table lists this clonotype with a count of one. The gene calls are TRBV9 and TRBJ2-1, with 10 bases aligning to TRBD2. This CDR3 spans 17 amino acids. Losses at the gene ends were 0 bases for V and 5 bases for J; bases not matched to a gene: 8. The germline CDR1 and CDR2 sequences are SGDLS and YYNGEE. The CDR3 region is CASSVDPQRGGHNEQFF. In DNA form, the CDR3 reads TGTGCCAGCAGCGTAGATCCCCAGCGGGGGGGACACAATGAGCAGTTCTTC.

V gene TRBV6-5 combines with J gene TRBJ1-1, with D possibly TRBD1 on 6 matching bases. Germline loops: CDR1 MNHEY, CDR2 SVGAGI. The CDR3 covers 17 residues. V was pared by 0 bases and J by 0 bases, with 14 bases between. The CDR3 DNA reads as TGTGCCAGCAGTTACTCGAGTCGGAGACAGGTGAACACTGAAGCTTTCTTT. This gives the protein CASSYSSRRQVNTEAFF.

The chain combines TRBV7-9 with TRBJ2-3; D is unresolved. V was cut by 0 bases and J by 6 bases, with 16 bases left in between. The CDR3 consists of 16 residues. Germline assignment: CDR1 SEHNR and CDR2 FQNEAQ (reference sequence). Here the CDR3 reads CASSLAVSVGVDTQYF. CDR3 nucleotide sequence: TGTGCCAGCAGCTTAGCGGTTTCCGTTGGCGTGGATACGCAGTATTTT.

The V and J genes are TRBV9 and TRBJ1-1; maybe TRBD1 (5 bases). CDR1 is SGDLS, CDR2 YYNGEE, per germline. This CDR3 comprises 15 residues. V was trimmed by 2 bases and J by 6 bases, leaving 17 bases between them. CDR3 coding DNA: TGTGCCAGCAGCGTTGGGCAGGGTGAGGTTGCTGAAGCTTTCTTT. As protein: CASSVGQGEVAEAFF.

This clonotype was seen a few times. The rearrangement uses TRBV29-1 and TRBJ1-1; 9 bases fit TRBD1. Germline V gene lookup returns CDR1 SQVTM and CDR2 ANQGSEA. The CDR3 has 12 residues. V was pared by 7 bases and J by 7 bases, with 7 bases of the junction left unmatched. CDR3 protein: CSGLPGQGEAFF. The DNA of the CDR3 is TGCAGCGGGTTACCGGGACAGGGTGAAGCTTTCTTT.

This clonotype showed up just a few times. This chain uses TRBV7-2 with TRBJ2-2; 10 nucleotides match TRBD2. Germline V CDR1 and CDR2: SGHTA, FQGNSA. The CDR3 has 17 residues. The J segment lost 6 bases and the V segment lost 5 bases, leaving 12 bases of the junction unmatched. In DNA form, the CDR3 reads TGTGCCAGCAGCCTCACACCGGGACTAGCGATGGCCGGGGAGCTGTTTTTT. Its translation is CASSLTPGLAMAGELFF.

The chain carries TRBV9 and TRBJ1-1; 10 nucleotides line up with TRBD1. V dropped 2 bases and J dropped 5; count of bases not matched to a gene: 3. In germline, CDR1 is SGDLS, CDR2 YYNGEE. The CDR3 covers 14 residues. The CDR3 bases are TGTGCCAGCAGCGTCGGACAGGGGGTGACTGAAGCTTTCTTT. It specifies CASSVGQGVTEAFF. Complete variable domain (other parts from reference TRBV9 and TRBJ1-1): DSGVTQTPKHLITATGQRVTLRCSPRSGDLSVYWYQQSLDQGLQFLIQYYNGEERAKGNILERFSAQQFPDLHSELNLSSLELGDSALYFCASSVGQGVTEAFFGQGTRLTVV.

This clonotype was seen only a few times. The V call is TRBV27, the J call TRBJ2-3, with D possibly TRBD2 on 5 matching bases. The germline V gene has CDR1 MNHEY and CDR2 SMNVEV (reference sequence). V was trimmed by 2 bases and J by 6 bases, leaving 12 bases between them. The CDR3 totals 14 residues. CDR3 in amino acids: CASSLGGWSDTQYF. Here the CDR3 DNA reads TGTGCCAGCAGTTTAGGCGGGTGGAGTGATACGCAGTATTTT.

This rearrangement joins TRBV7-9 to TRBJ1-1; D unclear. Trimming took 8 bases from V and 1 from J, leaving 20 bases between them. Germline V gives CDR1 SEHNR, CDR2 FQNEAQ (reference sequence). This CDR3 has 16 amino acids. CDR3 amino acids: CASLHPPEQANTEAFF. The CDR3 nucleotides read TGTGCCAGCCTCCATCCTCCAGAGCAGGCGAACACTGAAGCTTTCTTT.

This clonotype was counted a few times. V usage is TRBV29-1 and J usage is TRBJ2-5, with D possibly called TRBD1 or TRBD2 (6 bases each). Trimming pared 2 bases from V and 2 bases from J, leaving 15 bases between. Germline CDR1 is SQVTM and CDR2 is ANQGSEA. This CDR3 contains 15 residues. As DNA, the CDR3 is TGCAGCGTTGAAAAGGCGGGACACCAACAAGAGACCCAGTACTTC. It codes for CSVEKAGHQQETQYF.

This clonotype showed up just a few times. The chain couples TRBV27 to TRBJ2-7; TRBD2 aligns across 15 bases. The V gene's germline CDR1 is MNHEY and CDR2 SMNVEV (reference sequence). J was trimmed by 7 bases and V by 3 bases; bases with no gene match: 4. The CDR3 is 15 residues long. DNA of the CDR3: TGTGCCAGCAGTTTCGGGACTAGCGGGAGGAGTGAGCAGTACTTC. Residues: CASSFGTSGRSEQYF.

The chain uses TRBV6-5 and TRBJ2-1; unclear D gene. Trimming left V 6 bases short and J 7 bases short, with 10 bases between. Germline V lookup: CDR1 MNHEY, CDR2 SVGAGI. The CDR3 spans 12 residues. The CDR3 loop reads CASSPTPNEQFF. The CDR3 DNA is TGTGCCAGCAGCCCGACTCCAAATGAGCAGTTCTTC.

This rearrangement joins TRBV11-3 to TRBJ2-2, with unresolved D. V lost 1 base and J lost 1, with 7 bases in between. The V gene's germline CDR1 is SGHNT and CDR2 YENEEA. This CDR3 region has 15 residues. CDR3 protein: CASSLGLENTGELFF. As DNA, the CDR3 is TGTGCCAGCAGCTTAGGTTTAGAGAACACCGGGGAGCTGTTTTTT.

The chain carries TRBV24-1 and TRBJ2-2; TRBD2 matches at 14 bases. CDR3 length: 21 amino acids. After removal of 5 bases from V and 5 bases from J, the junction contained 18 bases not matched to a gene. The germline gives CDR1 KGHDR, CDR2 SFDVKD. CDR3 sequence: CATSARILGLAGVVRTGELFF. The CDR3 DNA is TGTGCCACCAGTGCACGAATTTTGGGACTAGCGGGGGTAGTAAGGACCGGGGAGCTGTTTTTT.

This clonotype was picked up a small number of times. The chain joins TRBV4-2 to TRBJ2-3; D unresolved. Between the trimmed V and J ends, which lost 5 bases and 1 base, there was a span of 22 bases. The CDR3 has 18 residues. Germline CDR1 LGHNA, CDR2 YNFKEQ. The CDR3 region has the DNA TGTGCCAGCAGCTCACCGCCCCTGGGCGAACCGCGCACAGATACGCAGTATTTT. It codes for CASSSPPLGEPRTDTQYF.